This passage covers 10 T cell receptor beta chains from one sample sequenced in a study of T cell clusters in autoimmune cytopenias. TRB was amplified by touch-down multiplex PCR, primer pools A and B combined. TCRdb re-called the multiplex PCR reads; one entry per CDR3 protein, DNA not given. The sample shows 5,000 to 6,500 distinct CDR3 sequences, and approximately 20% sits with its ten largest clones. TRB was amplified from roughly 250 ng of peripheral blood genomic DNA per sample. The data also belong to a second study, concerning T cell repertoires in aging, cancer and after chemotherapy.

Sequenced sample: peripheral blood. The receptor source for this set is a human donor in good health.

Judged by frequency, this clonotype is medium-sized. The genes are TRBV19 and TRBJ2-7; TCRdb designates TRBD1, a call that cannot be tested without DNA. Germline loops: CDR1 LNHDA, CDR2 SQIVND (reference sequence). The CDR3 sequence is 16 residues long. This chain's CDR3 is CASSNSPDRTSYEQYF. The whole variable domain, filled in from reference TRBV19 and TRBJ2-7, reads DGGITQSPKYLFRKEGQNVTLSCEQNLNHDAMYWYRQDPGQGLRLIYYSQIVNDFQKGDIAEGYSVSREKKESFPLTVTSAQKNPTAFYLCASSNSPDRTSYEQYFGPGTRLTVT.

This chain joins TRBV20-1 and TRBJ2-3; absent DNA, TCRdb's TRBD2 call cannot be checked. This CDR3 has 15 residues. Germline CDR1 is DFQATT and CDR2 is SNEGSKA (reference sequence). Here the CDR3 reads CSARRAGGGTDTQYF.

The chain has TRBV5-1 and TRBJ2-1; the D call of TRBD2 rests on TCRdb alone, since no DNA is present to check it. Germline assignment: CDR1 SGHRS and CDR2 YFSETQ. CDR3 length: 16 residues. The CDR3 sequence is CASIGTSGSIGNEQFF.

CDR3 protein: CSASRGDTQYF. The rearrangement uses TRBV20-1 and TRBJ2-3; TCRdb reports TRBD1, a call that lacks DNA to check it against. Germline V gene sequence: CDR1 DFQATT, CDR2 SNEGSKA (reference sequence). This CDR3 spans 11 amino acids.

Its frequency marks this clonotype as medium-sized. The gene calls are TRBV19 and TRBJ1-2; TCRdb returns TRBD1, unconfirmable since there is no DNA. Per the germline V gene, CDR1 is LNHDA and CDR2 is SQIVND (reference sequence). The CDR3 sequence is 14 residues long. CDR3 region: CASSPTGDTYGYTF.

In terms of frequency, this clonotype is medium-sized. J is TRBJ2-1 and V is TRBV19; TCRdb's assignment of TRBD2 cannot be checked, as there is no DNA. The CDR3 is made up of 14 amino acids. The V gene's germline CDR1 is LNHDA and CDR2 SQIVND (reference sequence). The CDR3 here is CASSRGLAVNEQFF.

CDR3 sequence: CASSLGGTGLSPLHF. The chain carries TRBV27 and TRBJ1-6; as DNA is missing, the TRBD1 call by TCRdb cannot be tested. Germline CDR1 and CDR2: MNHEY and SMNVEV (reference sequence). This CDR3 is 15 amino acids long.

The chain joins TRBV12-3 or TRBV12-4 to TRBJ1-2; lacking DNA, the TRBD1 call made by TCRdb goes unchecked. The CDR3 has 13 residues. The CDR3 sequence is CASSRLGGGGYTF.

V and J are TRBV12-3 or TRBV12-4 and TRBJ1-1; the TRBD1 assignment by TCRdb is unverifiable without DNA. The CDR3 totals 12 residues. CDR3 sequence reads: CASTQGLGEAFF.

V is TRBV11-2 and J is TRBJ2-5; TCRdb picks TRBD2, but there is no DNA to check that call. The V gene's germline CDR1 is SGHAT and CDR2 FQNNGV. CDR3 length: 16 amino acids. CDR3 region: CASSTRKPAAGETQYF.